A selection of T cell receptor beta chains follows, all from one sample in a study of blood T cells in healthy people across ages. A single record per CDR3 protein comes from TCRdb applying MiXCR to the 5' RACE reads. Of around 800,000 distinct CDR3 sequences in the sample, around 68% are singletons; the top ten hold roughly 25%. What was sequenced was blood. These receptors originate from a young man in good health. The CDR3 runs from the conserved cysteine through the conserved F or W. A D gene is named only where the DNA matches it firmly. Clone size is stated in some rows and not others, as once, few, many or a class when expanded.

d_call j_call clone_size v_call cdr3_nt cdr3_aa
NA TRBJ2-6 few TRBV10-3 TGTGCCATCAGCCCAGGCGACTCTGGGGCCAACGTCCTGACTTTC CAISPGDSGANVLTF
NA TRBJ2-3 few TRBV20-1 TGCAGTGGGACGGACGGGTTAGGTGGAGATACGCAGTATTTT CSGTDGLGGDTQYF
NA TRBJ2-1 few TRBV20-1 TGCAGTGTTGCTGGGTTATACAATGAGCAGTTCTTC CSVAGLYNEQFF
NA TRBJ2-7 NA TRBV15 TGTGCCACCAGCAGAGATCTGGGGTCGGACGAGCAGTACTTC CATSRDLGSDEQYF
NA TRBJ2-2 NA TRBV10-3 TGTGCCATCAGACCACTTCCCGGGGAGCTGTTTTTT CAIRPLPGELFF
TRBD1 TRBJ2-1 many TRBV7-2 TGTGCCAGCAGCTTATACGGACAGGGGAACAATGAGCAGTTCTTC CASSLYGQGNNEQFF
NA TRBJ2-1 NA TRBV29-1 TGCAGCGGGGAGAGGAATGAGCAGTTCTTC CSGERNEQFF
NA TRBJ1-5 NA TRBV7-8 TGTGCCAGCAGCTTAGATTTTGGACAAGGGGTAGGTCAGCCCCAGCATTTT CASSLDFGQGVGQPQHF
TRBD1 TRBJ2-5 few TRBV4-2 TGTGCCAGCAGCCAAGGGACAGGGGGGGGCCAAGAGACCCAGTACTTC CASSQGTGGGQETQYF
TRBD1 TRBJ2-5 once TRBV29-1 TGCAGCGTTGATCCCGGGACAGCCCAAGAGACCCAGTACTTC CSVDPGTAQETQYF
TRBD2 TRBJ2-3 NA TRBV5-1 TGCGCCAGCAGCTTGGCCTTGACGAGCGGGGGGCAAACAGATACGCAGTATTTT CASSLALTSGGQTDTQYF
NA TRBJ1-5 few TRBV6-2/TRBV6-3 TGTGCCAGCATCCCGGCGGGGGCGACGAGGCAGCCCCAGCATTTT CASIPAGATRQPQHF
TRBD1 TRBJ2-3 NA TRBV25-1 TGTGCCAGCAGTGAATTAACAGGGGACAGGGCAGATACGCAGTATTTT CASSELTGDRADTQYF
TRBD1 TRBJ1-2 NA TRBV20-1 TGCAGTGCTTATAGCCTGGGACAGGGGGGTCGACGAAACTATGGCTACACCTTC CSAYSLGQGGRRNYGYTF
NA TRBJ2-7 NA TRBV7-2 TGTGCCAGCAGCTTATCTGGCCCAAACTACGAGCAGTACTTC CASSLSGPNYEQYF
TRBD2 TRBJ2-7 NA TRBV2 TGTGCCAGCAGTGAAGTCCTACTAGCGGGGGGGACCTACGAGCAGTACTTC CASSEVLLAGGTYEQYF
NA TRBJ2-2 NA TRBV13 TGTGCCAGCATCAACCTGGACAGGGAGGGCACCGGGGAGCTGTTTTTT CASINLDREGTGELFF
NA TRBJ2-3 NA TRBV3-1 TGTGCCAGCAGCCAAGATTTGGACTTCCCAGATACGCAGTATTTT CASSQDLDFPDTQYF
NA TRBJ2-1 NA TRBV10-2 TGCGCCAGCGGGAGTTCGTGGAATGAGCAGTTCTTC CASGSSWNEQFF
NA TRBJ2-3 NA TRBV10-3 TGTGCCATCAGTAAATTCCGGGACATAGGATCAGATACGCAGTATTTT CAISKFRDIGSDTQYF
TRBD1 TRBJ2-7 NA TRBV11-2 TGTGCCAGCAGCATGCCCGGGACAGTTAGCTCCTACGAGCAGTACTTC CASSMPGTVSSYEQYF
NA TRBJ2-3 NA TRBV7-2 TGTGCCAGCAGTATCCCGCCTGGCACAGATACGCAGTATTTT CASSIPPGTDTQYF
NA TRBJ1-2 few TRBV11-2 TGTGCCAGCAGCTTAGATATGCCGGGCAGGGCGGGTCGGGGCTATGGCTACACCTTC CASSLDMPGRAGRGYGYTF
TRBD2 TRBJ2-3 NA TRBV7-6 TGTGCCAGCAGCGGAGCCGGACTAGCTCGCACAGATACGCAGTATTTT CASSGAGLARTDTQYF
NA TRBJ1-5 once TRBV4-3 TGCGCCAGCAGCCAAGAATACCTGACAGTGTTTTCGAGGGGCAATCAGCCCCAGCATTTT CASSQEYLTVFSRGNQPQHF
TRBD1 TRBJ2-1 few TRBV7-9 TGTGCCAGCAGCTTAGTCAGGGGGAACAATGAGCAGTTCTTC CASSLVRGNNEQFF
TRBD1 TRBJ2-7 NA TRBV5-1 TGCGCCAGCCAAACAGGGGAGACCGCGTGGGACGAGCAGTACTTC CASQTGETAWDEQYF
NA TRBJ2-3 NA TRBV4-2 TGTGCCAGCAGCCAAGATGTTGGGGCTGGAGATACGCAGTATTTT CASSQDVGAGDTQYF
NA TRBJ1-1 NA TRBV11-2 TGTGCCAGCAGCTCTTCGGGACGGATGAACACTGAAGCTTTCTTT CASSSSGRMNTEAFF
TRBD2 TRBJ2-1 NA TRBV7-9 TGTGCCAGCAGCGGAGGGACTATCAGCTCCTACAATGAGCAGTTCTTC CASSGGTISSYNEQFF
TRBD2 TRBJ2-1 NA TRBV4-2 TGTGCCAGCAGCCAAGGGACTAGCGGGGGCCCCCCCTACAATGAGCAGTTCTTC CASSQGTSGGPPYNEQFF
NA TRBJ1-4 NA TRBV7-2 TGTGCCAGCAGCTTAAGCAATGAAAAACTGTTTTTT CASSLSNEKLFF
NA TRBJ2-1 few TRBV7-9 TGTGCCAGCAGCTTAGGTGGCGGCGGAGAGCAGTTCTTC CASSLGGGGEQFF
NA TRBJ2-5 once TRBV9 TGTGCCAGCAGCGTAAGCGGGCTAACCCAAGAGACCCAGTACTTC CASSVSGLTQETQYF
TRBD2 TRBJ2-4 NA TRBV20-1 TGCAGTGCTAGAGATTCAAAGCGGGGACTAGCCAAAAACATTCAGTACTTC CSARDSKRGLAKNIQYF
TRBD1 TRBJ2-7 NA TRBV6-5 TGTGCCAGCAGTTCGTGGACAGGCCCCTGGAACGAGCAGTACTTC CASSSWTGPWNEQYF
TRBD2 TRBJ2-1 few TRBV20-1 TGCAGTGCCTCCGGGCGGCTAGCGGGGGAGAATGAGCAGTTCTTC CSASGRLAGENEQFF
TRBD1 TRBJ2-5 few TRBV29-1 TGCAGCGTCAGACGCAGGGGGCTGGTGGAGACCCAGTACTTC CSVRRRGLVETQYF
NA TRBJ1-4 NA TRBV7-2 TGTGCCAGCAGCCTAGTTCCGGATTTTGGAAAACTGTTTTTT CASSLVPDFGKLFF
NA TRBJ2-4 NA TRBV3-1 TGTGCCAGCAGCCCCCAAGGAACGGGGATGGGGAACATTCAGTACTTC CASSPQGTGMGNIQYF
TRBD1 TRBJ1-2 NA TRBV6-2/TRBV6-3 TGTGCCAGCATCCCCTCCGGGACAGGAGGAGGTGGCTACACCTTC CASIPSGTGGGGYTF
NA TRBJ2-1 NA TRBV7-2 TGTGCCAGCAGCTTAGGGCTGGGTGGTTACAATGAGCAGTTCTTC CASSLGLGGYNEQFF
NA TRBJ2-1 NA TRBV7-2 TGTGCCAGCAGCCTGGGCCCTAACGATGAGCAGTTCTTC CASSLGPNDEQFF
NA TRBJ2-7 NA TRBV20-1 TGCAGTGCTAGTCAGGGGCCCCCCTTGCGGGAGCAGTACTTC CSASQGPPLREQYF
TRBD2 TRBJ2-7 NA TRBV29-1 TGCAGCGTTACGGGTTGGGCTAGCGGGAGCCCCGGATACTACGAGCAGTACTTC CSVTGWASGSPGYYEQYF
NA TRBJ2-5 NA TRBV20-1 TGCAGTGCTGAAACCGGACGGACCTTTCAAGAGACCCAGTACTTC CSAETGRTFQETQYF
NA TRBJ2-7 NA TRBV9 TGTGCCAGCAGCGTAGTAGGTGGGTGCGAGCAGTACTTC CASSVVGGCEQYF
NA TRBJ2-2 NA TRBV4-3 TGCGCCAGCAGCCAAGATCCGACTTCCGGGGAGCTGTTTTTT CASSQDPTSGELFF
TRBD2 TRBJ2-5 NA TRBV29-1 TGCGGCGTTGATGGCGGGGGGGGCTTTGGAGAGACCCAGTACTTC CGVDGGGGFGETQYF
NA TRBJ1-2 few TRBV7-6 TGTGCCAGCAGCCCGGGTCGGGTAGGCTACACCTTC CASSPGRVGYTF
TRBD1 TRBJ1-4 NA TRBV4-3 TGCGCCAGCAGCCAAGAAGGGACAGGCGCGCCATTTGCAACTAATGAAAAACTGTTTTTT CASSQEGTGAPFATNEKLFF
NA TRBJ1-2 NA TRBV11-2 TGTGCCAGCAGCGCAGCAGGATTTGGTGGCTACACCTTC CASSAAGFGGYTF
NA TRBJ2-4 few TRBV7-2 TGTGCCAGCAGCCCATGGACTGTTCTAGCCAAAAACATTCAGTACTTC CASSPWTVLAKNIQYF
TRBD1 TRBJ1-3 once TRBV29-1 TGCAGCGTCGAAGCCCCGGACAGGGACTCTGGAAACACCATATATTTT CSVEAPDRDSGNTIYF
NA TRBJ2-7 few TRBV4-3 TGCGCCAGCAGCAACGGGGGCGAGCAGTACTTC CASSNGGEQYF
NA TRBJ2-5 few TRBV7-8 TGTGCCAGCAGCTTAGCCGGGACTTCCATTCAAGAGACCCAGTACTTC CASSLAGTSIQETQYF
NA TRBJ2-5 NA TRBV27 TGTGCCAGCAGTTCCCCAGGAAAAGGGGAGACCCAGTACTTC CASSSPGKGETQYF
NA TRBJ2-2 NA TRBV5-1 TGCGCCAGCAGCTTGGCCTCTACGAACACCGGGGAGCTGTTTTTT CASSLASTNTGELFF